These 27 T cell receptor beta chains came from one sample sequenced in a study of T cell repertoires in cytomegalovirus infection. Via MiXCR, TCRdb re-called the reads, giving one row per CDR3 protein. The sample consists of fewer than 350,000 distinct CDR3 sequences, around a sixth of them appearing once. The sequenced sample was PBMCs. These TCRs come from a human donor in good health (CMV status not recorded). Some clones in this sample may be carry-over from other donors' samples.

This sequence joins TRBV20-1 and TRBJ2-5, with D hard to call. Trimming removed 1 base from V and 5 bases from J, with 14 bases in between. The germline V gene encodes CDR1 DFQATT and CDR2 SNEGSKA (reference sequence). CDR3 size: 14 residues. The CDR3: CSARAKTHLETQYF. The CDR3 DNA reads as TGCAGTGCTAGAGCCAAGACACACCTGGAGACCCAGTACTTC.

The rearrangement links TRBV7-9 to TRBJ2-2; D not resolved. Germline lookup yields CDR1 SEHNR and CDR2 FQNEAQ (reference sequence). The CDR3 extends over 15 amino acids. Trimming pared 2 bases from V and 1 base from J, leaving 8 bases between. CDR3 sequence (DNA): TGTGCCAGCAGCTTAAGTCCCGTGAACACCGGGGAGCTGTTTTTT. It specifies CASSLSPVNTGELFF.

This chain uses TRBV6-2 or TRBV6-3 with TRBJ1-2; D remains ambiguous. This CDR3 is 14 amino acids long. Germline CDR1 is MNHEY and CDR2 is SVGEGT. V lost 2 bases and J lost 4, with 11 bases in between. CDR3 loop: CASSYRDTVYGYTF. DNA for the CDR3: TGTGCCAGCAGTTACCGGGATACGGTCTATGGCTACACCTTC.

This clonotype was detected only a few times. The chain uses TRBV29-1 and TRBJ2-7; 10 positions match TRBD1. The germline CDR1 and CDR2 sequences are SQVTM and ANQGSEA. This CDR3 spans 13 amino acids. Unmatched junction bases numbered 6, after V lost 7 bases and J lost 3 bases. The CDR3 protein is CSAGQGRYYEQYF. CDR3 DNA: TGCAGCGCGGGACAGGGGAGGTACTACGAGCAGTACTTC.

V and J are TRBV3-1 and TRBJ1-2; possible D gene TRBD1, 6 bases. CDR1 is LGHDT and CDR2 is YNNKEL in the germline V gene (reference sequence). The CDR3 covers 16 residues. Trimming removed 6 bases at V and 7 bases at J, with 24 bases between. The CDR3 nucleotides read TGTGCCAGCAGAACACAGGGAAAGGGAGCTCTTGGTGGCTACACCTTC. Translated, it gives CASRTQGKGALGGYTF.

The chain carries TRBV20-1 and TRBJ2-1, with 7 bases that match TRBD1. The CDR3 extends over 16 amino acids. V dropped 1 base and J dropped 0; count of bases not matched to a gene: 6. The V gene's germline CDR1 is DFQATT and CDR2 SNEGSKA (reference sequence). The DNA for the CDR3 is TGCAGTGCTAGAGGCCGGGACAGATACTCCTACAATGAGCAGTTCTTC. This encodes CSARGRDRYSYNEQFF.

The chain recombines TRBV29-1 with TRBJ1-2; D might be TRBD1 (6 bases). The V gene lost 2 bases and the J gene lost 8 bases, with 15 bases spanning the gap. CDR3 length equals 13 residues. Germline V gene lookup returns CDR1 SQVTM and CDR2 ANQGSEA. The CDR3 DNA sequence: TGCAGCGTTGAACAGGGGTTTAGTAACGGCTACACCTTC. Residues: CSVEQGFSNGYTF.

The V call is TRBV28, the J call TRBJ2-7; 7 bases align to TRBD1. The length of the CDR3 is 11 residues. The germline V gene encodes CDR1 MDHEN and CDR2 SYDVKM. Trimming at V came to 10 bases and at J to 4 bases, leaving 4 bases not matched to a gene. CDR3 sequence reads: CATNRGYEQYF. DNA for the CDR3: TGTGCCACCAACAGGGGATACGAGCAGTACTTC.

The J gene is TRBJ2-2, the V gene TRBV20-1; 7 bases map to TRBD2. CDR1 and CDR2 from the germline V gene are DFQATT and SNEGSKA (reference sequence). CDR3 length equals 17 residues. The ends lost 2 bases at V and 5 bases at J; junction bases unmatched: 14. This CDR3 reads CSARPPLSGRGTGELFF. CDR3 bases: TGCAGTGCTAGACCCCCTCTGAGCGGGCGGGGGACCGGGGAGCTGTTTTTT.

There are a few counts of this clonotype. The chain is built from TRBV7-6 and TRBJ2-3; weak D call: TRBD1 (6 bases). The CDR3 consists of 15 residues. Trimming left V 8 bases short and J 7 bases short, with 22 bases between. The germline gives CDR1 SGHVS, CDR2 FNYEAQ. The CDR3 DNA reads TGTGCCAGCGCCGAGGTGGCAGGGGTGATGAATACGCAGTATTTT. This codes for CASAEVAGVMNTQYF.

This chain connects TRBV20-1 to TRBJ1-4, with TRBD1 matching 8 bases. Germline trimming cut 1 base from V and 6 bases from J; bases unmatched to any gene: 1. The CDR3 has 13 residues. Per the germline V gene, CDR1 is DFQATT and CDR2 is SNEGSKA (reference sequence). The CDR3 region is CSARGTGYEKLFF. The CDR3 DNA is TGCAGTGCTAGAGGGACAGGGTATGAAAAACTGTTTTTT.

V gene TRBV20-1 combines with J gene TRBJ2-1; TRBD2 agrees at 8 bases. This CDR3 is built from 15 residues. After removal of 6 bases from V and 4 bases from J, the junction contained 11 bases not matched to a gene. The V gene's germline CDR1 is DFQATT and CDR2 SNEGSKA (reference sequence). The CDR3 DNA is TGCAGTGCAGACGGGACTAGTAAGGGGTACAATGAGCAGTTCTTC. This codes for CSADGTSKGYNEQFF.

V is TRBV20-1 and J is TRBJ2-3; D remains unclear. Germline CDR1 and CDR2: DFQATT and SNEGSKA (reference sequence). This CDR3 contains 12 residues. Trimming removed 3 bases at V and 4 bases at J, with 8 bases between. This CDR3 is CSASLTADTQYF. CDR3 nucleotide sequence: TGCAGTGCTAGCCTTACAGCAGATACGCAGTATTTT.

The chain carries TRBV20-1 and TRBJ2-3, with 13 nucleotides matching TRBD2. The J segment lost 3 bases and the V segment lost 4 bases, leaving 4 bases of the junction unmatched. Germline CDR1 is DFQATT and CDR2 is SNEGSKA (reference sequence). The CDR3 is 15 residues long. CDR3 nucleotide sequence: TGCAGTGCTATTGGGACTAGCGGGGTGACAGATACGCAGTATTTT. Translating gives CSAIGTSGVTDTQYF.

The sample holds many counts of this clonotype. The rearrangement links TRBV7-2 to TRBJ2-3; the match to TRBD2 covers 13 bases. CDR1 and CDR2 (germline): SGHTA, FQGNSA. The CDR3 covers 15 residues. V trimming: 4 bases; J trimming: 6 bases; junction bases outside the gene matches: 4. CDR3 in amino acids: CASSWTSGGPDTQYF. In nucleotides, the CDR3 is TGTGCCAGCAGCTGGACTAGCGGGGGACCGGATACGCAGTATTTT.

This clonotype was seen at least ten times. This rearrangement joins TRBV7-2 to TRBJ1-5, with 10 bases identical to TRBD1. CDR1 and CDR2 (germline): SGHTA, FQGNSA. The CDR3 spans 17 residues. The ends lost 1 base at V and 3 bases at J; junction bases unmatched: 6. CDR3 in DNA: TGTGCCAGCAGCTTAGGCCCGGGACAGGGGTACAATCAGCCCCAGCATTTT. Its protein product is CASSLGPGQGYNQPQHF.

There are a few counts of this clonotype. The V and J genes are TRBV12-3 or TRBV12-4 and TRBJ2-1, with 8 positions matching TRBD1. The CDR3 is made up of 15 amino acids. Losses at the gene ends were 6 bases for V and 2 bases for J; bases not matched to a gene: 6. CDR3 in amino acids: CASRPGQGTYNEQFF. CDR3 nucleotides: TGTGCCAGCAGGCCCGGACAGGGAACCTACAATGAGCAGTTCTTC.

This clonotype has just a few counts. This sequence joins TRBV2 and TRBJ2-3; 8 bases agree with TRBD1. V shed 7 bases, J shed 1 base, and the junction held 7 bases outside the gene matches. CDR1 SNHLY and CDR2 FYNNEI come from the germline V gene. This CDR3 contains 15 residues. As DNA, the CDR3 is TGTGCCAGCACTGGACAGGGTGGCGGCACAGATACGCAGTATTTT. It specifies CASTGQGGGTDTQYF.

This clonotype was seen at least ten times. CDR3 bases: TGTGCCAGCAGCTTCGGTTTACAGGGCTCCTACGAGCAGTACTTC. It is translated as CASSFGLQGSYEQYF. The chain employs TRBV7-8 and TRBJ2-7; D perhaps matches TRBD1 (6 bases). The CDR3 totals 15 residues. The germline V and J ends were trimmed by 3 bases and 0 bases, with 12 bases remaining between them. Germline V gene lookup returns CDR1 SGHVS and CDR2 FQNEAQ.

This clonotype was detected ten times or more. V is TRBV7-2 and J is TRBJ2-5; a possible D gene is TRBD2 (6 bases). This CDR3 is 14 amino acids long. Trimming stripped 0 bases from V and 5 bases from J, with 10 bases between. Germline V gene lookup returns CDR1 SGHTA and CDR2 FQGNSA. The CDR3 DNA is TGTGCCAGCAGCTTAGCGGAGGGTAGGGAGACCCAGTACTTC. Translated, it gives CASSLAEGRETQYF.

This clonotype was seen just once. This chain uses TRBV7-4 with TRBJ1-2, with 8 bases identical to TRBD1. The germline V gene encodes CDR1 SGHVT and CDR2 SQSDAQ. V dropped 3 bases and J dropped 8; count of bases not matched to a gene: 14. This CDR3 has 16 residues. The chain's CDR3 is CASSFRSSQGAGGYTF. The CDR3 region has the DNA TGTGCCAGCAGCTTCCGAAGCTCTCAGGGGGCGGGCGGCTACACCTTC. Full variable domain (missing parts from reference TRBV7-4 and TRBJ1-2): GAGVSQSPRYKVAKRGRDVALRCDSISGHVTLYWYRQTLGQGSEVLTYSQSDAQRDKSGRPSGRFSAERPERSVSTLKIQRTEQGDSAVYLCASSFRSSQGAGGYTFGSGTRLTVV.

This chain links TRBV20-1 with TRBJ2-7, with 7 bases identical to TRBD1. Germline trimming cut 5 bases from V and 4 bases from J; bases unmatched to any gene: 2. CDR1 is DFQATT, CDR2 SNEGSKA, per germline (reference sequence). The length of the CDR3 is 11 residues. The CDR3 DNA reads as TGCAGTGCTTCGACAGGGTACGAGCAGTACTTC. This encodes CSASTGYEQYF.

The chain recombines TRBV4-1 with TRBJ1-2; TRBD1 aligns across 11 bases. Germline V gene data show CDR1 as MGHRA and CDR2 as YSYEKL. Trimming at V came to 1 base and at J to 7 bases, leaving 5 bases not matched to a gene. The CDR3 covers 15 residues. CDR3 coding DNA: TGCGCCAGCAGCCAAGCCGGACAGGGGGCGGGTGGCTACACCTTC. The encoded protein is CASSQAGQGAGGYTF.

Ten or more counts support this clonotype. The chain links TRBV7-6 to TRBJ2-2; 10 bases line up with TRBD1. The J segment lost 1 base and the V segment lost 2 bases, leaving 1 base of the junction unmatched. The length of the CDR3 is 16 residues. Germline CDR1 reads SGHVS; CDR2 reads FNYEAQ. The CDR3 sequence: CASSLWTGGNTGELFF. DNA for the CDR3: TGTGCCAGCAGCTTATGGACAGGGGGGAACACCGGGGAGCTGTTTTTT.

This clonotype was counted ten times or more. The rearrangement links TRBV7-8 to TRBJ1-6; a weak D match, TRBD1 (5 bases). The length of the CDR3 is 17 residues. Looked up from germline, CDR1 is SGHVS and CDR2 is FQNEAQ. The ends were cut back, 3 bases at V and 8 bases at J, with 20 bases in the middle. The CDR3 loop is CASSFKAGNFLYSPLHF. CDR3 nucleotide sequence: TGTGCCAGCAGCTTTAAAGCAGGGAATTTCCTTTATTCACCCCTCCACTTT.

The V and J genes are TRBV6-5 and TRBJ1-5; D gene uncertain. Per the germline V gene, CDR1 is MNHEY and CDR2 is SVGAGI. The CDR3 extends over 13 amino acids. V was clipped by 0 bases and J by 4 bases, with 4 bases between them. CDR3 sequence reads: CASSYSYNQPQHF. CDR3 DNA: TGTGCCAGCAGTTACTCGTATAATCAGCCCCAGCATTTT.

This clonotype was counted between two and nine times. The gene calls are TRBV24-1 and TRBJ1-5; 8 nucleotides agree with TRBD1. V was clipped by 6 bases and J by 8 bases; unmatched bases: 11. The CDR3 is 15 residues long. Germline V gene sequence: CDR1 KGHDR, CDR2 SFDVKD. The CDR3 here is CATSTGGDRGKPQHF. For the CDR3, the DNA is TGTGCCACCAGTACGGGGGGCGACAGGGGAAAGCCCCAGCATTTT.